Following are 15 T cell receptor beta chains from one sample sequenced in a study of shared clonotypes between healthy human individuals. This table comes from immunoSEQ multiplex PCR, and its TCRdb copy is limited to in-frame clones, with some not included. Of some 2,000,000 clones in the sample, around 95% were seen once. The source material was naive CD4+ T cells sorted from blood. Subset noted: CD45RA+ positively selected. The receptors come from a man aged 18 to 30 in good health.

V usage is TRBV30 and J usage is TRBJ2-1; 8 bases are shared with TRBD1. CDR1 is GTSNPN, CDR2 SVGIG, per germline (reference sequence). The trim removed 6 bases at V and 1 base at J, leaving 2 bases unmatched. CDR3 length: 13 amino acids. In nucleotides, the CDR3 is TGTGCCTGTCGGACAGGGTCCTACAATGAGCAGTTCTTC. Its protein is CACRTGSYNEQFF.

Worth noting for this clone: Other DNA sequences in the same sample also yield this CDR3. The gene calls are TRBV7-2 and TRBJ2-7; 8 nucleotides line up with TRBD2. CDR3 size: 15 residues. Germline trimming cut 2 bases from V and 1 base from J; bases unmatched to any gene: 4. The V gene's germline CDR1 is SGHTA and CDR2 FQGNSA. CDR3 in amino acids: CASSLTGGLSYEQYF. The CDR3 DNA is TGTGCCAGCAGCTTAACGGGAGGGCTATCCTACGAGCAGTACTTC.

For this clone: Other DNA sequences in the same sample also yield this CDR3. The rearrangement links TRBV18 to TRBJ2-5, with 11 bases aligning to TRBD2. CDR1 and CDR2 (germline): KGHSH, LQKENI. The CDR3 runs 15 residues. V lost 6 bases and J lost 5; bases outside the gene matches: 8. CDR3 in DNA: TGTGCCAGCTCTCCTCTAGCGGGAGGCTTGGAGACCCAGTACTTC. It codes for CASSPLAGGLETQYF.

The chain is built from TRBV5-4 and TRBJ2-5; possible D gene TRBD1, 6 bases. The V end was cut by 0 bases, the J end by 2 bases, with 14 bases between. CDR3 length: 16 residues. CDR1 and CDR2 (germline): SGHNT, YYREEE (reference sequence). CDR3 sequence reads: CASSLGGQNRQETQYF. Here the CDR3 DNA reads TGTGCCAGCAGCTTGGGTGGACAGAATCGTCAAGAGACCCAGTACTTC.

CDR3 region: CASSPDRTVRSQYF. CDR3 nucleotide sequence: TGTGCCAGCAGCCCAGATAGAACAGTACGAAGTCAGTACTTC. The chain employs TRBV7-9 and TRBJ2-7; D unclear. The CDR3 has 14 residues. Germline V gives CDR1 SEHNR, CDR2 FQNEAQ (reference sequence). Trimming pared 5 bases from V and 10 bases from J, leaving 21 bases between.

In nucleotides, the CDR3 is TGCGCCACCTCAGCAGGTTTCGGCGAAAAACTGTTTTTT. Protein: CATSAGFGEKLFF. The chain has TRBV5-1 and TRBJ1-4; D is unclear. CDR1 and CDR2 from the germline V gene are SGHRS and YFSETQ. V dropped 9 bases and J dropped 8 bases, with 17 bases sitting between them. There are 13 residues in the CDR3. The whole variable domain, filled in from reference TRBV5-1 and TRBJ1-4, reads KAGVTQTPRYLIKTRGQQVTLSCSPISGHRSVSWYQQTPGQGLQFLFEYFSETQRNKGNFPGRFSGRQFSNSRSEMNVSTLELGDSALYLCATSAGFGEKLFFGSGTQLSVL.

The chain is built from TRBV7-8 and TRBJ1-1; no firm D call. V gave up 5 bases and J gave up 4 bases, with 17 bases separating them. Germline V gives CDR1 SGHVS, CDR2 FQNEAQ. The CDR3 loop spans 15 amino acids. Here the CDR3 reads CASSLSNRWGTEAFF. In DNA, the CDR3 is TGTGCCAGCAGCCTCAGCAACCGATGGGGCACTGAAGCTTTCTTT.

Details on this clone: At the DNA level, this CDR3 is encoded by other sequences in the same sample as well. The chain links TRBV5-1 to TRBJ1-2; 11 bases fit TRBD1. Germline V gene data show CDR1 as SGHRS and CDR2 as YFSETQ. There are 14 residues in the CDR3. Trimming at V came to 4 bases and at J to 3 bases, leaving 2 bases not matched to a gene. CDR3 sequence reads: CASSPGQGDYGYTF. The CDR3 DNA is TGCGCCAGCAGCCCGGGACAGGGGGACTATGGCTACACCTTC.

The gene calls are TRBV27 and TRBJ2-7; D not resolved. Germline V gene data show CDR1 as MNHEY and CDR2 as SMNVEV (reference sequence). V shed 6 bases and J shed 0 bases, with 9 bases lying between them. The CDR3 consists of 13 residues. CDR3: CASRAADSYEQYF. The CDR3, as DNA: TGTGCCAGCAGGGCAGCCGACTCCTACGAGCAGTACTTC.

This chain connects TRBV28 to TRBJ1-4, with 12 bases that match TRBD1. The CDR3 is made up of 15 amino acids. Germline CDR1 MDHEN, CDR2 SYDVKM. J was trimmed by 15 bases and V by 5 bases; bases with no gene match: 13. The chain's CDR3 is CASSTGTGGGGPMFF. The CDR3 DNA sequence: TGTGCCAGCAGTACCGGGACAGGGGGCGGTGGACCCATGTTTTTT.

The rearrangement uses TRBV6-1 and TRBJ1-1; possibly TRBD1 for D (5 bases). This CDR3 is built from 11 residues. Germline V gene sequence: CDR1 MNHNS, CDR2 SASEGT. V lost 6 bases and J lost 10, with 12 bases in between. In DNA form, the CDR3 reads TGTGCCAGCAGGGCCGCCGGGGGAGCTTTCTTT. It is translated as CASRAAGGAFF.

V usage is TRBV18 and J usage is TRBJ2-3; tentatively, D is TRBD1 (6 bases). Germline CDR1 and CDR2: KGHSH and LQKENI. This CDR3 comprises 13 residues. V lost 5 bases, J lost 7 bases, and 13 bases lay in between. CDR3 nucleotide sequence: TGTGCCAGCTCAGCGAAGGGGGAAAATACGCAGTATTTT. Translated, it gives CASSAKGENTQYF.

The chain has TRBV28 and TRBJ2-7; 7 nucleotides line up with TRBD1. This CDR3 has 15 residues. Germline V gives CDR1 MDHEN, CDR2 SYDVKM. Trimming took 6 bases from V and 0 from J; bases not matched to a gene: 8. CDR3 sequence (DNA): TGTGCCAGCAGCCCCACAGGGGAAGGCTCCTACGAGCAGTACTTC. Protein product: CASSPTGEGSYEQYF.

This clone was seen once. This chain joins TRBV5-1 and TRBJ2-3, with 7 bases identical to TRBD2. The germline CDR1 and CDR2 sequences are SGHRS and YFSETQ. V shed 4 bases and J 2 bases; nucleotides not matched to a gene: 10. The CDR3 covers 16 residues. The CDR3 region is CASSPERGGFTDTQYF. The CDR3 DNA follows: TGCGCCAGCAGCCCGGAGCGGGGAGGGTTCACAGATACGCAGTATTTT. Using reference TRBV5-1 and TRBJ2-3 for the parts outside the CDR3, the full variable domain is KAGVTQTPRYLIKTRGQQVTLSCSPISGHRSVSWYQQTPGQGLQFLFEYFSETQRNKGNFPGRFSGRQFSNSRSEMNVSTLELGDSALYLCASSPERGGFTDTQYFGPGTRLTVL.

The chain employs TRBV7-9 and TRBJ2-1; D remains ambiguous. Germline V gene data show CDR1 as SEHNR and CDR2 as FQNEAQ (reference sequence). The V end lost 0 bases, the J end lost 10 bases, and 19 bases lay between the germline ends. The CDR3 extends over 16 amino acids. The CDR3 spells CASSLALRTLPGEQFF. The CDR3 nucleotides read TGTGCCAGCAGCTTAGCCCTCCGGACCCTCCCAGGAGAGCAGTTCTTC. Full variable domain (rest looked up from reference TRBV7-9 and TRBJ2-1): DTGVSQNPRHKITKRGQNVTFRCDPISEHNRLYWYRQTLGQGPEFLTYFQNEAQLEKSRLLSDRFSAERPKGSFSTLEIQRTEQGDSAMYLCASSLALRTLPGEQFFGPGTRLTVL.